This TCR beta chain was obtained from a study of CD8 T cells in ankylosing spondylitis. General observations from the study: The study looked at matched synovial fluid samples from ankylosing spondylitis patients. Disease-linked clones were reported to be significantly enriched there. Prior literature has documented some motif variants in synovial fluid and blood from reactive arthritis. For ankylosing spondylitis blood, a TCR beta motif of several highly homologous variants appeared characteristic.

This CDR3 contains 15 residues. Looked up from germline, CDR1 is SNHLY and CDR2 is FYNNEI. Between the trimmed V and J ends, which lost 7 bases and 3 bases, there was a span of 18 bases. A word on this clonotype: Its antigen remains unidentified.

Quantitative 5'-RACE was performed with molecular barcodes, and it yielded the TCR beta libraries. From the 5' RACE reads, TCRdb called clonotypes with MiXCR, one entry per CDR3 protein. The sample has hundreds of thousands of distinct CDR3 sequences; approximately 20% are singletons. The clonotype originates from a male donor with ankylosing spondylitis or in good health (not recorded which). This sequence joins TRBV2 and TRBJ1-1; no definite D call. The sequenced sample was blood, either unsorted or a sorted T cell fraction (not recorded which). The CDR3 DNA reads TGTGCCAGCACCCAAGGTCCCCTTGGGTACACTGAAGCTTTCTTT. Its protein product is CASTQGPLGYTEAFF.